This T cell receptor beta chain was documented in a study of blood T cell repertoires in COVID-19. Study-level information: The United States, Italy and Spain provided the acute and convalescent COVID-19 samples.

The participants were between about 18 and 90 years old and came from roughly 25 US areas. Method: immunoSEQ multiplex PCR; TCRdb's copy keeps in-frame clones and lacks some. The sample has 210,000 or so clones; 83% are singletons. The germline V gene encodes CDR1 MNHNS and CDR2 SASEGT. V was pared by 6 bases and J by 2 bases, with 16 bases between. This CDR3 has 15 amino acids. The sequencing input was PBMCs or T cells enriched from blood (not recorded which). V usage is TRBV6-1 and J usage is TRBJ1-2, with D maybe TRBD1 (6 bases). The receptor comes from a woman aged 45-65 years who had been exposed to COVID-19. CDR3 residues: CASRTRGGLNYGYTF. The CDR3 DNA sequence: TGTGCCAGCAGAACCCGGGGGGGCCTCAACTATGGCTACACCTTC.